This T cell receptor (beta chain) originates from a study of CD8+ T cells in alopecia areata. The overall study: Tofacitinib dosing lasted 6 to 18 months, which was then followed by 6 months off drug.

As the sequencing template, cDNA was produced by extracting RNA and reverse transcribing it. Here immunoSEQ multiplex PCR was the method, and the copy in TCRdb shows in-frame clones only, minus some. The repertoire holds 150,000 or so clones, with more than 40% as singletons. Study-level findings and limits: Clonality exceeded that of normal scalp in lesional scalp, most notably in alopecia totalis/universalis.

Both peripheral blood and punch biopsies of lesional scalp skin were obtained from patients who had alopecia areata. Sorting of PBMCs yielded the CD4+ and CD8+ T cells. Only one count was recorded for this clone. Antigen: not known. Germline assignment: CDR1 SNHLY and CDR2 FYNNEI. The CDR3 loop spans 15 amino acids. The V end was cut by 6 bases, the J end by 1 base, with 15 bases between. The receptor's source is a human donor with alopecia areata. J is TRBJ1-2 and V is TRBV2, with D uncertain. Sequencing used CD4+ T cells sorted from blood. The CDR3 protein is CASRPSGSLNYGYTF. CDR3 sequence (DNA): TGTGCCAGCAGACCCTCAGGCAGCCTTAACTATGGCTACACCTTC.